The present T cell receptor (beta chain) was sequenced within a study of PD-1 blockade in classical Hodgkin lymphoma. As to this clone: Its antigen remains unidentified.

Overall study results and limits: In newly diagnosed patients, baseline TCR diversity was reportedly below that of healthy donors.

Sequencing used immunoSEQ multiplex PCR; TCRdb keeps in-frame clones, though not all of them. Of about 47,000 clones in the sample, roughly 80% were seen once. Specified time point: cycle 4 day 1 (C4D1), after 6 weeks of nivolumab. Autologous stem cell transplantation was followed by relapse in every patient, and brentuximab vedotin exposure varied. Specimen: peripheral blood mononuclear cells (PBMCs), collected before the fourth cycle of nivolumab. The clonotype was recovered from a human donor with classical Hodgkin lymphoma.

CDR3 loop: CASSPSLAEETQYF. CDR3 sequence (DNA): TGTGCCAGCAGCCCGTCTCTAGCGGAAGAGACCCAGTACTTC. The chain couples TRBV7-8 to TRBJ2-5, with 7 bases matching TRBD2. The CDR3 extends over 14 amino acids. Trimming took 5 bases from V and 3 from J; bases not matched to a gene: 6. Germline values: CDR1 SGHVS, CDR2 FQNEAQ.